The clone carrying this T cell receptor beta chain was recorded at least ten times. The data derive from a study of patients and donors after allogeneic stem cell transplantation. V shed 8 bases and J shed 5 bases, with 12 bases lying between them. CDR3 length: 12 residues. One entry per CDR3 protein results from TCRdb running MiXCR on the RT-PCR reads. Among about 87,000 distinct CDR3 sequences, roughly 5.2% were seen once, and the ten largest hold about 3%. The chain has TRBV12-3 or TRBV12-4 and TRBJ1-1, with D uncertain. The sequence came from a human donor who was either an allogeneic HSCT recipient or a stem cell or donor lymphocyte infusion donor (not recorded which). It is not recorded whose cells these are; they may come from a transplant donor. Sequencing was performed on blood, either unsorted or a sorted T cell fraction (not recorded which). CDR3 DNA sequence: TGTGCCAGCCTTGCAACTTGGACTGAAGCTTTCTTT. Translating gives CASLATWTEAFF.